Detailed here is one T cell receptor beta chain. The method was immunoSEQ multiplex PCR; TCRdb's version includes in-frame clones alone and lacks a portion of them. The table records 250,000 to 400,000 clones, roughly 84% of them present only once. The data were taken from a study of blood T cell repertoires in COVID-19. Germline V gene sequence: CDR1 MNHEY, CDR2 SMNVEV (reference sequence). The CDR3 sequence is 15 residues long. With V trimmed by 2 bases and J by 0 bases, 1 base remained unmatched. The source material was peripheral blood. This TCR derives from a man in his fifties or sixties with active or convalescent COVID-19. The V gene is TRBV27, the J gene TRBJ1-2, with TRBD1 matching over 9 bases. CDR3 sequence reads: CASSLGTGTNYGYTF. The CDR3 nucleotides read TGTGCCAGCAGTTTAGGGACAGGGACTAACTATGGCTACACCTTC.